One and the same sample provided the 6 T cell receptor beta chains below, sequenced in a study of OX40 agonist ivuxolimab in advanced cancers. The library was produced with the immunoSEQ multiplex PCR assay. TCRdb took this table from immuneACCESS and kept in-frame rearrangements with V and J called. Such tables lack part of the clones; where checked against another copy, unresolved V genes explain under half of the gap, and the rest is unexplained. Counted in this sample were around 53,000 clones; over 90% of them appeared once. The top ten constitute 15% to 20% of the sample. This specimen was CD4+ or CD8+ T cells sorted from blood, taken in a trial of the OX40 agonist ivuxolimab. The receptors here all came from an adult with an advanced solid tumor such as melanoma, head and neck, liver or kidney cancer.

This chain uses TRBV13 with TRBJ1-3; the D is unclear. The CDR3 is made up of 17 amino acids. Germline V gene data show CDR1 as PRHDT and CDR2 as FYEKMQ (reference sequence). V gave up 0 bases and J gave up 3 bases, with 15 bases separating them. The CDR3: CASSLGPAMGGGNTIYF. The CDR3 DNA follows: TGTGCCAGCAGCTTAGGCCCCGCGATGGGCGGTGGAAACACCATATATTTT.

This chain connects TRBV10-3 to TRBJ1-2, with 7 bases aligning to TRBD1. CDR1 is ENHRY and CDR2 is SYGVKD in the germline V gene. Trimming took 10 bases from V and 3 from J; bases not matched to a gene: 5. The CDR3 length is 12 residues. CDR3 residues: CANRGFDYGYTF. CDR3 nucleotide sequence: TGTGCCAACAGGGGTTTTGACTATGGCTACACCTTC.

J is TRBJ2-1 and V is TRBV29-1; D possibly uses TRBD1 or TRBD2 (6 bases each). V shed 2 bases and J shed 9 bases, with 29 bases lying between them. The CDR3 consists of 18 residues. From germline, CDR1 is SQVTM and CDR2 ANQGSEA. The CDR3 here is CSVERLGGFSTEGGEQFF. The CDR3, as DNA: TGCAGCGTTGAACGATTGGGGGGCTTTAGCACGGAGGGCGGTGAGCAGTTCTTC.

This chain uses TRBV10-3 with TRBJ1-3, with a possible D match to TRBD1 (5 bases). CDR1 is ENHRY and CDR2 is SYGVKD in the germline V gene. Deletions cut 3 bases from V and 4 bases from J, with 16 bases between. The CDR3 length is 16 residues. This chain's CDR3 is CAISDPSRGPGNTIYF. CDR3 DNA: TGTGCCATCAGTGACCCCTCGAGGGGTCCCGGAAACACCATATATTTT.

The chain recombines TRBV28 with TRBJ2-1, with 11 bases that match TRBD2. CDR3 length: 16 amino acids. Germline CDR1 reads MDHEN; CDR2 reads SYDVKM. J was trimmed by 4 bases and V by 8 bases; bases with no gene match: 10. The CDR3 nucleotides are TGTGCCAGCCTCCGCGGGCTAGCGGGAGGTTACAATGAGCAGTTCTTC. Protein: CASLRGLAGGYNEQFF.

CDR3 in DNA: TGTGCCAGCAGTACCGGGACTAGCGCCTCCGCGGAGCAGTACTTC. Its protein is CASSTGTSASAEQYF. The rearrangement links TRBV6-5 to TRBJ2-7; 10 bases agree with TRBD2. This CDR3 region has 15 residues. Germline values: CDR1 MNHEY, CDR2 SVGAGI. V lost 5 bases to trimming and J lost 7 bases; unmatched junction nucleotides: 11.